The rows below give T cell receptor beta chains drawn from one sample of a study of early T cells in non-severe SARS-CoV-2 infection. TCRdb ran MiXCR on the 5' RACE reads and lists one entry per CDR3 protein. The sample contains about 44,000 distinct CDR3 sequences, more than 10% of which appear only once. The material sequenced was whole blood. Receptor source: an adult who was a healthcare worker with PCR-confirmed SARS-CoV-2 infection or an uninfected control (not recorded which). Both conserved end residues are part of each CDR3. The D gene is left open where the match is weak. The size entry is marked missing in some rows and otherwise reads once, few, many or a size class.

j_gene: TRBJ2-2; v_gene: TRBV28; abundance: many; d_gene: .; CDR3nt: TGTGCCACCCGGGGGCCGAACACCGGGGAGCTGTTTTTT; CDR3aa: CATRGPNTGELFF
j_gene: TRBJ1-2; v_gene: TRBV7-8; abundance: .; d_gene: .; CDR3nt: TGTGCCAGCAGCTTGGGACCTTCGGGGGGTCTAGATGGCTACACCTTC; CDR3aa: CASSLGPSGGLDGYTF
j_gene: TRBJ2-7; v_gene: TRBV5-4; abundance: few; d_gene: .; CDR3nt: TGTGCCAGCAGCTCAGGGACCTCGTCCTACGAGCAGTACTTC; CDR3aa: CASSSGTSSYEQYF
j_gene: TRBJ1-2; v_gene: TRBV6-1; abundance: many; d_gene: .; CDR3nt: TGTGCCAGCAGGAGAGCCGGTGGCTACACCTTC; CDR3aa: CASRRAGGYTF
j_gene: TRBJ2-7; v_gene: TRBV12-3/TRBV12-4; abundance: .; d_gene: .; CDR3nt: TGTGCCAGCAGTTTAGGCCAGCCTTTCTACGAGCAGTACTTC; CDR3aa: CASSLGQPFYEQYF
j_gene: TRBJ2-5; v_gene: TRBV6-5; abundance: many; d_gene: .; CDR3nt: TGTGCCAGCAGCGACGGTATAGAGACCCAGTACTTC; CDR3aa: CASSDGIETQYF
j_gene: TRBJ2-7; v_gene: TRBV25-1; abundance: many; d_gene: .; CDR3nt: TGTGCCAGCAGTGACCGGGCCTTCAGCTCCTACGAGCAGTACTTC; CDR3aa: CASSDRAFSSYEQYF
j_gene: TRBJ2-5; v_gene: TRBV13; abundance: .; d_gene: .; CDR3nt: TGTGCCAGCAGCTTAAGTTTTCGCCGGACCCAGTACTTC; CDR3aa: CASSLSFRRTQYF
j_gene: TRBJ2-7; v_gene: TRBV28; abundance: .; d_gene: .; CDR3nt: TGTGCCAGCAGTCTCCAACAGGTACGGAACGAGCAGTACTTC; CDR3aa: CASSLQQVRNEQYF
j_gene: TRBJ2-3; v_gene: TRBV27; abundance: many; d_gene: .; CDR3nt: TGTGCCAGCAGCCAGCCTTGGGGTGTTGATACGCAGTATTTT; CDR3aa: CASSQPWGVDTQYF
j_gene: TRBJ2-5; v_gene: TRBV21-1; abundance: .; d_gene: .; CDR3nt: TGTGCCACACAGGGGCGACAAGAGACCCAGTACTTC; CDR3aa: CATQGRQETQYF
j_gene: TRBJ2-1; v_gene: TRBV6-2/TRBV6-3; abundance: few; d_gene: TRBD2; CDR3nt: TGTGCCAGCACCCAGCTAAGACTAGCGGGATCCGACAATGAGCAGTTCTTC; CDR3aa: CASTQLRLAGSDNEQFF
j_gene: TRBJ2-3; v_gene: TRBV20-1; abundance: few; d_gene: .; CDR3nt: TGCAGCGTGTATGAGTCGACAGATACGCAGTATTTT; CDR3aa: CSVYESTDTQYF
j_gene: TRBJ1-6; v_gene: TRBV7-2; abundance: few; d_gene: .; CDR3nt: TGTGCCACTGCCTGGACGGGAGATAATTCACCCCTCCACTTT; CDR3aa: CATAWTGDNSPLHF
j_gene: TRBJ2-1; v_gene: TRBV29-1; abundance: few; d_gene: TRBD2; CDR3nt: TGCAGCGTTGGTGGTGGCGGGGGGAGAGGCGAAAATGAGCAGTTCTTC; CDR3aa: CSVGGGGGRGENEQFF
j_gene: TRBJ2-4; v_gene: TRBV12-3/TRBV12-4; abundance: .; d_gene: TRBD1; CDR3nt: TGTGCCAGCACCCTGGGACAGGGGAGGGGGAACATTCAGTACTTC; CDR3aa: CASTLGQGRGNIQYF
j_gene: TRBJ2-7; v_gene: TRBV29-1; abundance: .; d_gene: TRBD1; CDR3nt: TGCAGCGTTGAAGTTTTGGGACAGCCTCACGAGCAGTACTTC; CDR3aa: CSVEVLGQPHEQYF
j_gene: TRBJ1-4; v_gene: TRBV7-9; abundance: many; d_gene: .; CDR3nt: TGTGCCAGCAGCTTAGCGCTCTTTGAAAAACTGTTTTTT; CDR3aa: CASSLALFEKLFF
j_gene: TRBJ2-5; v_gene: TRBV2; abundance: many; d_gene: .; CDR3nt: TGTGCCAGTCGTCGGATCGGGGAGACCCAGTACTTC; CDR3aa: CASRRIGETQYF
j_gene: TRBJ2-3; v_gene: TRBV11-2; abundance: .; d_gene: .; CDR3nt: TGTGCCAGCAGCTCCTCCGATACGCAGTATTTT; CDR3aa: CASSSSDTQYF
j_gene: TRBJ2-5; v_gene: TRBV20-1; abundance: few; d_gene: TRBD2; CDR3nt: TGCAGTGCTAGATCAGGGACTAGCGGCCAAGAGACCCAGTACTTC; CDR3aa: CSARSGTSGQETQYF
j_gene: TRBJ2-7; v_gene: TRBV12-2; abundance: many; d_gene: .; CDR3nt: TGTGCAAGTCGCTTCCAGGGAACCTACGAGCAGTACTTC; CDR3aa: CASRFQGTYEQYF
j_gene: TRBJ2-2; v_gene: TRBV20-1; abundance: few; d_gene: .; CDR3nt: TGCAGTGCTAGAGGAGATGATAACACCGGGGAGCTGTTTTTT; CDR3aa: CSARGDDNTGELFF
j_gene: TRBJ2-1; v_gene: TRBV19; abundance: few; d_gene: TRBD2; CDR3nt: TGTGCCAGTAGTTCCCGCGCGACTAGCGGAGTCTACAATGAGCAGTTCTTC; CDR3aa: CASSSRATSGVYNEQFF
j_gene: TRBJ2-3; v_gene: TRBV5-6; abundance: few; d_gene: .; CDR3nt: TGTGCCAGCAGCCCGGGCGGGACAGATACGCAGTATTTT; CDR3aa: CASSPGGTDTQYF
j_gene: TRBJ2-7; v_gene: TRBV4-1; abundance: few; d_gene: TRBD1; CDR3nt: TGCGCCAGCAGCCAAGATGACAGGGAAAATAACTACGAGCAGTACTTC; CDR3aa: CASSQDDRENNYEQYF
j_gene: TRBJ1-1; v_gene: TRBV3-1; abundance: few; d_gene: .; CDR3nt: TGTGCCAGCAGCCAATCGGATGAAGCTTTCTTT; CDR3aa: CASSQSDEAFF